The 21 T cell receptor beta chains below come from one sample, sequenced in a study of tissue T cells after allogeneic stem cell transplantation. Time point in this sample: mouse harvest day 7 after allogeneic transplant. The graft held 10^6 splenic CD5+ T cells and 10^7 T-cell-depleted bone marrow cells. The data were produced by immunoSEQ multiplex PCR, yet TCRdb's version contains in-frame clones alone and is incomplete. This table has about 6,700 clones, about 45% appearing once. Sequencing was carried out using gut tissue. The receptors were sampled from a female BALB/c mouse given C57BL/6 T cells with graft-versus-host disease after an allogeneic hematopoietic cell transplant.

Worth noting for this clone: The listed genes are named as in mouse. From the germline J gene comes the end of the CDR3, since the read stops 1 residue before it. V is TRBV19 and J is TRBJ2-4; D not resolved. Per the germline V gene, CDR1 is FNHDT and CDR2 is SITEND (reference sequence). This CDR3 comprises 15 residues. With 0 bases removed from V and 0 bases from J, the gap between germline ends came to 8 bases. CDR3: CASSIGLVSQNTLYF. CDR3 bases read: TGTGCCAGCAGTATAGGGCTGGTTAGTCAAAACACCTTGTAC.

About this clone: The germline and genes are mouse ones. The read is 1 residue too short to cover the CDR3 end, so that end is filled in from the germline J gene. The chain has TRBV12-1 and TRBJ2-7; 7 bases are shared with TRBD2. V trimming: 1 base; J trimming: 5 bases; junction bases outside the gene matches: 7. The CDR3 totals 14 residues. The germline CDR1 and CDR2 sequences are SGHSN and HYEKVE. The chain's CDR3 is CASSLMGGLDEQYF. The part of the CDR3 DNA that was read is TGTGCCAGCTCTCTGATGGGGGGATTGGATGAACAGTAC.

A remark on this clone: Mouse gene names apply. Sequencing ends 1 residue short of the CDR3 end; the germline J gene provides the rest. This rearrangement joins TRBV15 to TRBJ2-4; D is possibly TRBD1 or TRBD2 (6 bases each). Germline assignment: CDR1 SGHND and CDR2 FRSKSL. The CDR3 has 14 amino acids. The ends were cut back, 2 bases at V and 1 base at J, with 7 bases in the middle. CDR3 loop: CASSLRGGQNTLYF. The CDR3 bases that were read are TGTGCCAGCAGTTTAAGGGGGGGTCAAAACACCTTGTAC.

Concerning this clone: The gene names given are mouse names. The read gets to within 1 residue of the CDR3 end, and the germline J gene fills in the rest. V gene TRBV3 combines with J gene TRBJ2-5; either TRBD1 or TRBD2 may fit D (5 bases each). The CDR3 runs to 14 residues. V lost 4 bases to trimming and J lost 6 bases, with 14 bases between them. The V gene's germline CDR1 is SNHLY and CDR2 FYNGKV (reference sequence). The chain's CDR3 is CASSSSGGRDTQYF. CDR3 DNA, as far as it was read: TGTGCCAGCAGCTCTAGCGGGGGACGGGACACCCAGTAC.

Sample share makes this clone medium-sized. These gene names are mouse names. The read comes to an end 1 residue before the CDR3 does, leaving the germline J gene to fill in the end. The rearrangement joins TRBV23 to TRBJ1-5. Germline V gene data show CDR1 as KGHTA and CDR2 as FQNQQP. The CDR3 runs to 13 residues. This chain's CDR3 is CSSSQYNNQAPLF. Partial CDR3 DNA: TGCTCCAGCAGTCAATATAACAACCAGGCTCCGCTT. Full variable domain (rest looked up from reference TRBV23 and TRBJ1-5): DAAVTQKPRYLIKMKGQEAEMKCIPEKGHTAVFWYQQKQSKELKFLIYFQNQQPLDQIDMVKERFSAVCPSSSLCSLGIRTCEAEDSALYLCSSSQYNNQAPLFGEGTRLSVL.

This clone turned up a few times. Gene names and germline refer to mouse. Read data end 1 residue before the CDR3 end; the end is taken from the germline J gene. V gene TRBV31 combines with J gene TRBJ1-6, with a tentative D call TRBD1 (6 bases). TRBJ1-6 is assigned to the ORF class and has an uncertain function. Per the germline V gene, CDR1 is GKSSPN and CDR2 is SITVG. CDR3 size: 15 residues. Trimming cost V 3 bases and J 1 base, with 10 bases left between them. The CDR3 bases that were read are TGTGCCTGGAGCTCCGGGACATCCTATAATTCGCCCCTCTAC. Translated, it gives CAWSSGTSYNSPLY. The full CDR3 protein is CAWSSGTSYNSPLYF.

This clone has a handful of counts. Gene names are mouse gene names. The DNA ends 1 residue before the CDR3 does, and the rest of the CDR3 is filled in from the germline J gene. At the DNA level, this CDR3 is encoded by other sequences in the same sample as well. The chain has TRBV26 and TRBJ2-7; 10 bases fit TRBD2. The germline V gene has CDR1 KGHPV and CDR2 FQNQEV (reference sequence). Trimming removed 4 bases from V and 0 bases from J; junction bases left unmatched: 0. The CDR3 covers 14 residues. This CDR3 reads CASSRTGGSYEQYF. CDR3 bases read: TGTGCCAGCAGTCGGACTGGGGGCTCCTATGAACAGTAC. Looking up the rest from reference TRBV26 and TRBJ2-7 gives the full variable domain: NSKVIQTPRYLVKGQGQKAKMRCIPEKGHPVVFWYQQNKNNEFKFLINFQNQEVLQQIDMTEKRFSAECPSNSPCSLEIQSSEAGDSALYLCASSRTGGSYEQYFGPGTRLTVL.

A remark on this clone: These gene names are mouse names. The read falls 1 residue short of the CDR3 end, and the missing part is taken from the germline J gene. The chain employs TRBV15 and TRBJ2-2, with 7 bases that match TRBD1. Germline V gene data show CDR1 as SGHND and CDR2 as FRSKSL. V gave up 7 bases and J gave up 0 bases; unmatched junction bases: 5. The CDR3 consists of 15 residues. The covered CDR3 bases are TGTGCCAGCATTCGACAGGGTCCAAACACCGGGCAGCTCTAC. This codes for CASIRQGPNTGQLY. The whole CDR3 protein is CASIRQGPNTGQLYF.

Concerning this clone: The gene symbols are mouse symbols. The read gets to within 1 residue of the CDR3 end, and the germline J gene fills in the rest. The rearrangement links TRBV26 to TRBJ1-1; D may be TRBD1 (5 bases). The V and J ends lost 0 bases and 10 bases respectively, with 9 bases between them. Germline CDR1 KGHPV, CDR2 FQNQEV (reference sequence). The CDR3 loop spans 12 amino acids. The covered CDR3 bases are TGTGCCAGCAGTCTGTCGGAGGGGAGAGTCTTC. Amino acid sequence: CASSLSEGRVF. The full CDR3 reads CASSLSEGRVFF.

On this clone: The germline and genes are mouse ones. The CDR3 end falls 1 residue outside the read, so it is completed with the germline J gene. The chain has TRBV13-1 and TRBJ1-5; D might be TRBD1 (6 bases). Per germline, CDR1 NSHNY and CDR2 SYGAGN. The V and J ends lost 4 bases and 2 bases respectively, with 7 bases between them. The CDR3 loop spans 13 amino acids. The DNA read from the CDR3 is TGTGCCAGCAGTTGGACAGACAACCAGGCTCCGCTT. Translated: CASSWTDNQAPL. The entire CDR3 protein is CASSWTDNQAPLF. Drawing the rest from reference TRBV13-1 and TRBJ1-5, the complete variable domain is EAAVTQSPRNKVTVTGGNVTLSCRQTNSHNYMYWYRQDTGHGLRLIHYSYGAGNLRIGDVPDGYKATRTTQEDFFLLLELASPSQTSLYFCASSWTDNQAPLFGEGTRLSVL.

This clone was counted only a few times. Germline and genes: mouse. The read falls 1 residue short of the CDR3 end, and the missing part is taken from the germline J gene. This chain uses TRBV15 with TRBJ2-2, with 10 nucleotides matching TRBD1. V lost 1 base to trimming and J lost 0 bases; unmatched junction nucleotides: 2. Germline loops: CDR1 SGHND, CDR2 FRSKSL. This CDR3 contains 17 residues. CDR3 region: CASSLGTGGANTGQLYF. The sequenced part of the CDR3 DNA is TGTGCCAGCAGTTTAGGGACAGGGGGTGCAAACACCGGGCAGCTCTAC.

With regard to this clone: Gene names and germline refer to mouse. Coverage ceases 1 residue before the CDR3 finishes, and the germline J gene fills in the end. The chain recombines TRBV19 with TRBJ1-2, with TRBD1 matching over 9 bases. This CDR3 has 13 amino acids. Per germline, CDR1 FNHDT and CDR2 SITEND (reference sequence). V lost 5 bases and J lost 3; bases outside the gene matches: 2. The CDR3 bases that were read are TGTGCCAGCAGACAGGGGGCAGACTCCGACTACACC. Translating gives CASRQGADSDYT. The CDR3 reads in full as CASRQGADSDYTF.

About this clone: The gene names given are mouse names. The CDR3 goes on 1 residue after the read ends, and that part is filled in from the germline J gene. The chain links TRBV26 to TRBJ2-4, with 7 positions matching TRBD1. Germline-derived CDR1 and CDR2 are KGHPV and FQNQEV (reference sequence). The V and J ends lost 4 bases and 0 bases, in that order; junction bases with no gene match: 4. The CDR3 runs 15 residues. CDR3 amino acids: CASSRDSSSQNTLYF. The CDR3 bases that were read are TGTGCCAGCAGTCGGGACAGCTCTAGTCAAAACACCTTGTAC.

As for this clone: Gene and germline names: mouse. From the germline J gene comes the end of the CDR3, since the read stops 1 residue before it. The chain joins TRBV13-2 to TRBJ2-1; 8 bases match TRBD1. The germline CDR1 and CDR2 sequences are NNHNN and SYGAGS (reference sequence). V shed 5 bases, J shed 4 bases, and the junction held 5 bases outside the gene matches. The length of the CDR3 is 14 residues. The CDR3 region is CASGRDRSYAEQFF. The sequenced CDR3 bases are TGTGCCAGCGGGAGGGACAGGTCGTATGCTGAGCAGTTC.

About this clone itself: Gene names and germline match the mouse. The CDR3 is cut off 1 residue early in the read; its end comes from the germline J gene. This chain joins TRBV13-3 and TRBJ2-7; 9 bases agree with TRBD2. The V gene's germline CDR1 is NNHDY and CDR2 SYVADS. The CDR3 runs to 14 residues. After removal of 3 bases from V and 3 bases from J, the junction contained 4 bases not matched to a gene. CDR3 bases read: TGTGCCAGCAGTGGCTGGGGGGGTTTCTATGAACAGTAC. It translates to CASSGWGGFYEQY. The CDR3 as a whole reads CASSGWGGFYEQYF.

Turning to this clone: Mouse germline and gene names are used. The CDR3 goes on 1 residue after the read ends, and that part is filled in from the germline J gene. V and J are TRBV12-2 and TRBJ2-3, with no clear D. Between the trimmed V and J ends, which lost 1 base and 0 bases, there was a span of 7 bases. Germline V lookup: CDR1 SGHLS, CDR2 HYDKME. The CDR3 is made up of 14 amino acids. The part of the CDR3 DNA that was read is TGTGCCAGCTCTCTATACAGTAGTGCAGAAACGCTGTAT. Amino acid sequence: CASSLYSSAETLY. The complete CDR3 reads CASSLYSSAETLYF.

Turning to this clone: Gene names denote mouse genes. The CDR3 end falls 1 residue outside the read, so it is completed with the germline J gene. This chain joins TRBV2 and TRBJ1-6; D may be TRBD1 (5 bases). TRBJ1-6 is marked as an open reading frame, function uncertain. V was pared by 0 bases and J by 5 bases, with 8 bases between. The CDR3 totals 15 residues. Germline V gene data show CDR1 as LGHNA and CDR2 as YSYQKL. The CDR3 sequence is CASSQDWTNNSPLYF. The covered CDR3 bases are TGTGCCAGCAGCCAAGATTGGACAAATAATTCGCCCCTCTAC.

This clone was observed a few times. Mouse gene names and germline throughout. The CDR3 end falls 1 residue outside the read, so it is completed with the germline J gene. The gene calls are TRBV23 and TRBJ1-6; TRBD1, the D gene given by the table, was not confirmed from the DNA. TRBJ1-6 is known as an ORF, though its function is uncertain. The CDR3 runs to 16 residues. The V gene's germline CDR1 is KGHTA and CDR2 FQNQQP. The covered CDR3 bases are TGCTCCAGCAGTCAGTGGACAGGGGGCCCTAATTCGCCCCTCTAC. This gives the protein CSSSQWTGGPNSPLY. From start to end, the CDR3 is CSSSQWTGGPNSPLYF.

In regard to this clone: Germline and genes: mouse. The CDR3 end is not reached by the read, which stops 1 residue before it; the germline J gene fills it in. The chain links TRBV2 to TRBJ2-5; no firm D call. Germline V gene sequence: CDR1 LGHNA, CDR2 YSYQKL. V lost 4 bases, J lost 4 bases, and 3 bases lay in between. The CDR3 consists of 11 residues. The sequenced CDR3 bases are TGTGCCAGCAGCCGGGAAGACACCCAGTAC. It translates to CASSREDTQY. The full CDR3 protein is CASSREDTQYF.

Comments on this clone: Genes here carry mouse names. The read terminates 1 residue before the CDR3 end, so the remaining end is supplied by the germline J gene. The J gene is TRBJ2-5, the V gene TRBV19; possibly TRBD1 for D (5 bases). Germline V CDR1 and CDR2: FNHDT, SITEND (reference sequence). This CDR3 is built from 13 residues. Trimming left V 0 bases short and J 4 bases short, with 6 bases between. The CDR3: CASSIGGEDTQYF. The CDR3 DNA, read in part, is TGTGCCAGCAGTATAGGAGGGGAAGACACCCAGTAC.

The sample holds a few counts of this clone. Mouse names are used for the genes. The CDR3 here is CASSLSGTGSEVFF. The sequenced part of the CDR3 DNA is TGTGCCAGCAGTCTGTCTGGGACAGGGTCAGAAGTCTTC. The chain combines TRBV26 with TRBJ1-1; 9 bases fit TRBD1. Read coverage stops 1 residue before the CDR3 terminus; the germline J gene supplies the remainder. Germline loops: CDR1 KGHPV, CDR2 FQNQEV (reference sequence). J gave up 6 bases and V 0 bases, and 2 bases lay outside the gene matches. The CDR3 runs to 14 residues.